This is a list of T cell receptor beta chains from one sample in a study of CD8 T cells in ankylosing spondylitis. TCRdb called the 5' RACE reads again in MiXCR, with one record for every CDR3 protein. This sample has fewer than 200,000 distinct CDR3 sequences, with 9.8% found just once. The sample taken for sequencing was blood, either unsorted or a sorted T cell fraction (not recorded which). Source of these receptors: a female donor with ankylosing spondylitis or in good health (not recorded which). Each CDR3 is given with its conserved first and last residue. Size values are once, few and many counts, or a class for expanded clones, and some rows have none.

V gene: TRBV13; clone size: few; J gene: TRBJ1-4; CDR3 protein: CASSPDSQNEKLFF
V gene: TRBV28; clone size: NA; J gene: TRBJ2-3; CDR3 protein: CASSLMAAGLGTDTQYF
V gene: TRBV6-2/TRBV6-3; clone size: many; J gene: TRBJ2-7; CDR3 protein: CASRPLLTQGLYEQYF
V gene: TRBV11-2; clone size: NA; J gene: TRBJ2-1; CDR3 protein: CASRRGDEQFF
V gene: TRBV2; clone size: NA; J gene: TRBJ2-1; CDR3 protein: CASSRRVRLAAYNEKFF
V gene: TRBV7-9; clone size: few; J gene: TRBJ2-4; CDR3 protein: CASSSGQGGSKNIQYF
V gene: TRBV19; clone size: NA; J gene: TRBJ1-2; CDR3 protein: CASSMVDRALLYGYTF
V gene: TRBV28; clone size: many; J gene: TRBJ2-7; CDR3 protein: CASSLPRLANRREQYF
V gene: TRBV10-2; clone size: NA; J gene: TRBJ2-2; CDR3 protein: CASWGGGELFF
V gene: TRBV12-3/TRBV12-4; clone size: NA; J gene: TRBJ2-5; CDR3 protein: CASSFQGTQYF
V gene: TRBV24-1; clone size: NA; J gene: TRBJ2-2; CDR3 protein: CATSDHTGELFF
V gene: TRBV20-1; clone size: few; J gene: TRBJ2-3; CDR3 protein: CSATGTGVTDTQYF
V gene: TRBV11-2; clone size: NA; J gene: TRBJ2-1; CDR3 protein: CDSSPSGTSGSEQFF
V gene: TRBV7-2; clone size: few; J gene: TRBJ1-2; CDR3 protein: CASGKEGAWGYTF
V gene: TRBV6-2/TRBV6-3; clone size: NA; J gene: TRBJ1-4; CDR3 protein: CASSDSSNEKLFF
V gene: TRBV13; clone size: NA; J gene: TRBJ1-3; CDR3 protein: CASSLGGPPGNTIYF
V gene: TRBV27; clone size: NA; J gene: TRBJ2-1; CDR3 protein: CASSLQGYYNEQFF
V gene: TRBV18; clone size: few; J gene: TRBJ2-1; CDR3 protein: CASSAGAGTNNEQFF
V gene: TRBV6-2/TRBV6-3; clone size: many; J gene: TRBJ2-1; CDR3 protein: CASSYRSGIDNEQFF
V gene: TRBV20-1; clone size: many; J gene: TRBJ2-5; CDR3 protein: CSAPRGGRGGKTQYF
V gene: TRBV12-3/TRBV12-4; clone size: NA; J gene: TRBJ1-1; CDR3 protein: CASSLSYTEAFF
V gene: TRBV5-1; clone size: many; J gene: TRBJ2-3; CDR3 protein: CASSLGDTQYF
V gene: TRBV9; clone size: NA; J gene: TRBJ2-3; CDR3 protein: CASSVLAGTSTDTQYF
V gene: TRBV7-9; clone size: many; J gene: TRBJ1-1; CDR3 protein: CASTRETGGNTEAFF
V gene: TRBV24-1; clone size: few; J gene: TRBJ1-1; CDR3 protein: CATSDLRTVNTEAFF
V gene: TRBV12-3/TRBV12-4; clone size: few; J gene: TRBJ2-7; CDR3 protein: CASSSRTVFEQYF
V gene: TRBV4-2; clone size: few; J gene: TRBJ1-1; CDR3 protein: CASSQEIALGDTEAFF
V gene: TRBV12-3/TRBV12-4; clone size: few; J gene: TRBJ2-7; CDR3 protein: CASSPGPVEQYF
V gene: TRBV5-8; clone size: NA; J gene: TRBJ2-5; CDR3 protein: CASSLGTSGMKETQYF
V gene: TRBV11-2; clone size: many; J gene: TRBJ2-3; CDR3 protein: CASSLVPNEGDTQYF
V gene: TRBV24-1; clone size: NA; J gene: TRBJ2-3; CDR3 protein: CATSDLVPDTQYF
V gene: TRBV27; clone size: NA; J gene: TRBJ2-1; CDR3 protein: CASSGAARGNEQFF
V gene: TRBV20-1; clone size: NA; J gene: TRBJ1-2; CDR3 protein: CSARDNRVNYGYTF
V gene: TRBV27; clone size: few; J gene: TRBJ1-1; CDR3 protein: CASIPRGGWGAFF
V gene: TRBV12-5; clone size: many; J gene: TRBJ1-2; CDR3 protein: CASGSEGRDYGYTF
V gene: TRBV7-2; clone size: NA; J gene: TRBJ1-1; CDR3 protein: CASSLESTEAFF
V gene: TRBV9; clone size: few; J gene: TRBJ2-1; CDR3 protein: CASSVGGSNNEQFF
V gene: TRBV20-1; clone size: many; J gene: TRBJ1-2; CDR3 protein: CSTMAGYTF
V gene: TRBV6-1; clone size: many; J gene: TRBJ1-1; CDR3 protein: CASRTGNTEAFF
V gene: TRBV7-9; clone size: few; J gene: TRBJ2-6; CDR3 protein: CASTISGSGANVLTF
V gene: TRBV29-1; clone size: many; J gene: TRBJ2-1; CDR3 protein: CSVDLDREKFF
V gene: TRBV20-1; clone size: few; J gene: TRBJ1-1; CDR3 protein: CSALGGLAFF
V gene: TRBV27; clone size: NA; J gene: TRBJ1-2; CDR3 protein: CASSPSPGQFYGYTF
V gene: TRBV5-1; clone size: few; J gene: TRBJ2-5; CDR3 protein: CASTQGGTGETQYF
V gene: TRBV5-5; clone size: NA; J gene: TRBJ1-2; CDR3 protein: CASSVSANTNYGYTF
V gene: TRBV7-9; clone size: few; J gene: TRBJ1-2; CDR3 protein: CASILTGGEGYTF
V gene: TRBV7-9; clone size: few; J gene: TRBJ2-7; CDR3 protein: CASSPPGVAEVYEQYF
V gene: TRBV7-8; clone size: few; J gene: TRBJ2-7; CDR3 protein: CASSSGLLTYEQYF